This TCR beta chain was observed in a study of HIV-infected patients and healthy controls. cDNA was made from approximately 0.55 ug RNA using alpha and beta constant primers. Each of the alpha and beta chains got its own library through chain-specific third strand synthesis with indices. One primer pair amplified all rearrangements per chain; each cDNA got molecular barcodes. TCRdb itself ran the 5' RACE reads through MiXCR, one entry per CDR3 protein. The sample comprises around 8,200 distinct CDR3 sequences, more than 8.5% of which are singletons, and 22% rests with the top ten. Findings of the study overall: Compared with untreated HIV+ repertoires, healthy controls showed roughly threefold more distinct CDR3s and higher Shannon diversity.

This clonotype was found many times. Its antigen is undetermined. The germline CDR1 and CDR2 sequences are SGHDN and FVKESK. The CDR3 loop spans 13 amino acids. Trimming cost V 8 bases and J 3 bases; bases outside gene matches: 3. All unsorted peripheral T cells were captured because whole blood was used without fractionation. The input for sequencing was blood, taken before antiretroviral therapy. The chain uses TRBV14 and TRBJ2-2; 7 bases are a match to TRBD2. The TCR comes from an adult with HIV infection. The CDR3 DNA reads as TGTGCCAGCCGGCGGGAGTACACCGGGGAGCTGTTTTTT. It encodes CASRREYTGELFF.